The 14 T cell receptor beta chains listed next were all sequenced from one sample in a study of cytomegalovirus exposure and HLA in healthy donors. Measured with immunoSEQ multiplex PCR; TCRdb has only the in-frame clones, and not every one. There are 200,000 or so clones in the sample; 70% to 85% occur only once, and 10% to 15% lies in the top ten. Sequencing was carried out using PBMCs. Receptors originate from a woman in her thirties in good health and CMV-seropositive.

V and J are TRBV2 and TRBJ2-3; TRBD2 aligns across 7 bases. Germline-derived CDR1 and CDR2 are SNHLY and FYNNEI. The V and J ends lost 8 bases and 2 bases, in that order; junction bases with no gene match: 10. This CDR3 comprises 15 residues. CDR3 region: CASSELAPYTDTQYF. CDR3 coding DNA: TGTGCCAGCTCCGAACTAGCGCCGTACACAGATACGCAGTATTTT.

This rearrangement joins TRBV15 to TRBJ2-6, with a tentative D call TRBD1 (6 bases). CDR1 and CDR2 from the germline V gene are LNHNV and YYDKDF (reference sequence). Trimming removed 0 bases at V and 2 bases at J, with 11 bases between. The CDR3 extends over 17 amino acids. The CDR3 spells CATSRDLGAAGANVLTF. The CDR3 DNA sequence: TGTGCCACCAGCAGAGATCTGGGGGCTGCTGGGGCCAACGTCCTGACTTTC.

In this sample, this clone turned up once. This sequence joins TRBV6-6 and TRBJ2-7; a weak D match, TRBD1 (6 bases). Germline V CDR1 and CDR2: MNHNY, SVGAGI (reference sequence). The CDR3 sequence is 15 residues long. The V end lost 7 bases, the J end lost 2 bases, and 18 bases lay between the germline ends. The CDR3 loop is CASTEQGANPYEQYF. DNA of the CDR3: TGTGCCAGCACCGAACAGGGCGCCAATCCCTACGAGCAGTACTTC.

This clone has only one observation. V gene TRBV9 combines with J gene TRBJ2-7, with TRBD2 matching 8 bases. This CDR3 is 14 amino acids long. Germline V gene lookup returns CDR1 SGDLS and CDR2 YYNGEE. V trimming: 4 bases; J trimming: 5 bases; junction bases outside the gene matches: 8. The CDR3 sequence: CASSPKLAEHEQYF. The CDR3 DNA sequence: TGTGCCAGCAGCCCGAAACTAGCGGAGCACGAGCAGTACTTC.

As regards this clone: The junction does not match germline at one end; this may be a read error. This chain joins TRBV7-7 and TRBJ2-3, with 9 bases aligning to TRBD2. Germline values: CDR1 SSHAT, CDR2 FNYEAQ (reference sequence). The CDR3 has 16 residues. CDR3 amino acids: CASSPGRREGRDTQYF. For the CDR3, the DNA is TGTGCTAGCAGCCCCGGCCGGCGGGAGGGTCGAGATACGCAGTATTTT.

The V and J genes are TRBV7-8 and TRBJ1-1; D might be TRBD1 (5 bases). Germline V gives CDR1 SGHVS, CDR2 FQNEAQ. This CDR3 has 13 amino acids. The V end lost 3 bases, the J end lost 1 base, and 6 bases lay between the germline ends. CDR3 DNA: TGTGCCAGCAGCTTGCAGGGGAACACTGAAGCTTTCTTT. As protein: CASSLQGNTEAFF.

The V and J genes are TRBV6-1 and TRBJ2-7, with D perhaps matching TRBD1 (6 bases). The CDR3 covers 13 residues. Between the trimmed V and J ends, which lost 5 bases and 4 bases, there was a span of 12 bases. Germline CDR1 MNHNS, CDR2 SASEGT. The CDR3 DNA sequence: TGTGCCAGCAGTCGGGAAGGACAGTACGAGCAGTACTTC. Its protein is CASSREGQYEQYF.

This chain links TRBV28 with TRBJ1-5; 12 nucleotides line up with TRBD1. With 7 bases clipped from V and 4 bases from J, the junction kept 29 bases outside the gene matches. Germline CDR1 reads MDHEN; CDR2 reads SYDVKM. The CDR3 has 23 residues. CDR3 protein: CASMYSLGAAGTGGSIWNQPQHF. CDR3 DNA sequence: TGTGCCAGCATGTATTCCTTAGGGGCAGCCGGGACAGGGGGCTCGATATGGAATCAGCCCCAGCATTTT. Full variable domain (rest looked up from reference TRBV28 and TRBJ1-5): DVKVTQSSRYLVKRTGEKVFLECVQDMDHENMFWYRQDPGLGLRLIYFSYDVKMKEKGDIPEGYSVSREKKERFSLILESASTNQTSMYLCASMYSLGAAGTGGSIWNQPQHFGDGTRLSIL.

This clone appeared a single time. J is TRBJ2-7 and V is TRBV5-1, with TRBD2 matching over 7 bases. This CDR3 has 16 residues. V trimming: 2 bases; J trimming: 2 bases; junction bases outside the gene matches: 10. In germline, CDR1 is SGHRS, CDR2 YFSETQ. CDR3 DNA: TGCGCCAGCAGCTTCTCACGGCCTAGCGGCACCTACGAGCAGTACTTC. As protein: CASSFSRPSGTYEQYF. Drawing the rest from reference TRBV5-1 and TRBJ2-7, the complete variable domain is KAGVTQTPRYLIKTRGQQVTLSCSPISGHRSVSWYQQTPGQGLQFLFEYFSETQRNKGNFPGRFSGRQFSNSRSEMNVSTLELGDSALYLCASSFSRPSGTYEQYFGPGTRLTVT.

The chain employs TRBV5-1 and TRBJ2-7; weak D call: TRBD2 (5 bases). Trimming removed 2 bases at V and 5 bases at J, with 14 bases between. The CDR3 consists of 14 residues. Germline CDR1 reads SGHRS; CDR2 reads YFSETQ. CDR3 bases: TGCGCCAGCAGCTTAGCCGCGGGTTCCCACGAGCAGTACTTC. Translating gives CASSLAAGSHEQYF.

This chain connects TRBV9 to TRBJ2-1; 10 bases align to TRBD2. This CDR3 is built from 15 residues. Germline V lookup: CDR1 SGDLS, CDR2 YYNGEE. V lost 4 bases to trimming and J lost 10 bases; unmatched junction nucleotides: 11. The CDR3 here is CASSPVVAGGGEQFF. In DNA form, the CDR3 reads TGTGCCAGCAGCCCGGTAGTAGCGGGAGGTGGGGAGCAGTTCTTC. The full variable domain, with the rest looked up from reference TRBV9 and TRBJ2-1, is DSGVTQTPKHLITATGQRVTLRCSPRSGDLSVYWYQQSLDQGLQFLIQYYNGEERAKGNILERFSAQQFPDLHSELNLSSLELGDSALYFCASSPVVAGGGEQFFGPGTRLTVL.

The chain carries TRBV18 and TRBJ2-7; unclear D gene. Germline CDR1 KGHSH, CDR2 LQKENI. CDR3 length equals 12 residues. Trimming removed 3 bases at V and 3 bases at J, with 6 bases between. The CDR3, as DNA: TGTGCCAGCTCACCCGGTGGCTACGAGCAGTACTTC. This gives the protein CASSPGGYEQYF. Combining the CDR3 with reference TRBV18 and TRBJ2-7 gives the whole variable domain NAGVMQNPRHLVRRRGQEARLRCSPMKGHSHVYWYRQLPEEGLKFMVYLQKENIIDESGMPKERFSAEFPKEGPSILRIQQVVRGDSAAYFCASSPGGYEQYFGPGTRLTVT.

This chain joins TRBV5-1 and TRBJ1-3; D is perhaps TRBD1 (6 bases). Trimming stripped 4 bases from V and 8 bases from J, with 19 bases between. CDR1 SGHRS and CDR2 YFSETQ come from the germline V gene. The length of the CDR3 is 15 residues. The CDR3 nucleotides are TGCGCCAGCAGCCCCGCCCGACAGGTTCAAGACACCATATATTTT. This encodes CASSPARQVQDTIYF.

The rearrangement uses TRBV2 and TRBJ2-5; 8 positions agree with TRBD2. Germline values: CDR1 SNHLY, CDR2 FYNNEI. V shed 4 bases, J shed 4 bases, and the junction held 5 bases outside the gene matches. The CDR3 covers 14 residues. This chain's CDR3 is CASSGRLAGETQYF. The CDR3 DNA reads as TGTGCCAGCAGTGGCCGGCTAGCGGGAGAGACCCAGTACTTC.